The 15 T cell receptor delta chains listed next were all sequenced from one sample in a study of γδ T cells in repeated Plasmodium falciparum infection (dated by TCRdb to the early 2020s). The library was built by means of multiplex PCR. TCRdb names Illumina MiSeq as the instrument used. Identical DNA sequences were merged into single rows after TCRdb reprocessed the public reads with CATT. Across this sample there are approximately 50,000 delta-chain clones, with roughly 1.9% seen only once. Around 22% of the sample is held by the ten biggest clonotypes. For bulk TCR repertoire analysis, Vgamma9/Vdelta2+ and Vdelta2-negative gammadelta T cell populations were isolated by flow sorting from peripheral blood mononuclear cells. Sequenced input: gamma-delta T cells from blood. The receptors here all came from a pool of human donors (malaria-infected and uninfected, not separated).

This clone has only a few counts. The TCRdb protein, from a much larger clone, departs from this DNA's translation at residue 11, likely by read error; the protein shown derives from the DNA. The chain's CDR3 is CALGDLSFPLQGDQYTDKLIF. The CDR3 bases are TGTGCTCTTGGGGACCTTTCCTTTCCTCTACAGGGGGATCAGTACACCGATAAACTCATCTTT. The J gene is TRDJ1, the V gene TRDV1, with 7 positions matching TRDD3. The junction had 22 bases not matched to a gene; V was cut back by 3 bases and J by 0 bases. This CDR3 spans 21 amino acids. CDR1 and CDR2 from the germline V gene are TSWWSYY and QGS.

This clone turned up a few times. Given a far larger clone just one base away, this is likely a sequencing read error. Other DNA sequences in this sample translate to the same CDR3. V and J are TRDV2 and TRDJ1; 11 bases are shared with TRDD3. The J gene was not available in TCRdb and was assigned here by matching the DNA to germline segments. CDR1 and CDR2 from the germline V gene are GEAIGNYY and EKD. This CDR3 contains 17 residues. The V segment lost 0 bases and the J segment 7 bases; nucleotides outside the gene matches: 12. The CDR3 loop is CACDTGDGGYAGAKLIF. The DNA for the CDR3 is TGTGCCTGTGACACCGGTGATGGGGGATACGCAGGGGCTAAACTCATCTTT.

This clone was seen ten or more times. It is likely a read error: a sequence one base away is far more abundant. Other DNA sequences from this sample encode an identical CDR3 as well. The chain carries TRDV1 and TRDJ1, with 10 bases that match TRDD3. In germline, CDR1 is TSWWSYY, CDR2 QGS. The CDR3 spans 23 residues. The CDR3 coding sequence is TGTGCCCTTGGGGAAGGTTCTTTCCCTTCGTTCGTACTGGGGGATGGATACACCGATAAACTCATCTTT. It is translated as CALGEGSFPSFVLGDGYTDKLIF.

This clone showed up just a few times. TCRdb's listed protein matches a much larger clone and diverges from this DNA's translation at residue 14, likely through a read error; the protein shown comes from the DNA. This chain connects TRDV1 to TRDJ1, with D perhaps TRDD3 (5 bases). As TCRdb names no J gene, one was assigned here on the basis of a DNA match to germline. The CDR3 consists of 20 residues. The V and J ends lost 2 bases and 0 bases respectively, with 25 bases between them. The germline gives CDR1 TSWWSYY, CDR2 QGS. The CDR3 DNA follows: TGTGCTCTTGGGGAAAACAGCTGGCCATCCTCGGGGGTCCACACCGATAAACTCATCTTT. Translated: CALGENSWPSSGVHTDKLIF.

To note about this clone: A read error likely explains this, since a far larger clone differs by one base. Additional DNA sequences in this sample encode the identical CDR3. CDR3: CALALATEDWGIRALTAQLFF. In DNA form, the CDR3 reads TGTGCTCTTGCCCTAGCCACCGAGGATTGGGGGATACGCGCTTTGACAGCACAACTCTTCTTT. The chain is built from TRDV1 and TRDJ2; 11 bases map to TRDD3. The J gene, not given by TCRdb, was assigned here from a germline match of the nucleotide sequence. This CDR3 spans 21 amino acids. V was clipped by 7 bases and J by 0 bases; unmatched bases: 19. Germline CDR1 TSWWSYY, CDR2 QGS.

This clone was seen repeatedly, ten times or more. This probably arose from a read error, given a far larger clone one base away. The same CDR3 can be traced to other DNA sequences in this sample. The chain is built from TRDV3 and TRDJ3, with TRDD3 matching 8 bases. With V trimmed by 4 bases and J by 0 bases, 14 bases remained unmatched. Per the germline V gene, CDR1 is TVYSNPD and CDR2 is GDNSRS (reference sequence). The CDR3 consists of 19 residues. The CDR3 reads CASPTYKGYASWDTRQMFF. In DNA, the CDR3 is TGTGCCTCACCCACATACAAGGGATACGCCTCCTGGGACACCCGACAGATGTTTTTC.

This clone was seen many times. TCRdb's protein, taken from a much larger clone, differs from this DNA's translation at residue 15, likely owing to a read error; the protein displayed comes from the DNA. This chain joins TRAV38-2/DV8 and TRDJ1; TRDD3 aligns across 10 bases. In the absence of a J gene in TCRdb, the DNA was matched to germline to assign it here. The CDR3 has 21 amino acids. Germline CDR1 is TSESDYY and CDR2 is QEAYKQQN. Trimming cost V 0 bases and J 3 bases; bases outside gene matches: 20. The CDR3 spells CAYRSATPPGLGDNLADKLIF. CDR3 sequence (DNA): TGTGCTTATAGGAGCGCGACCCCGCCTGGCCTGGGGGATAACCTCGCCGATAAACTCATCTTT.

This clone showed up many times. TCRdb's listed protein matches a much larger clone and diverges from this DNA's translation at residue 12, likely through a read error; the protein shown comes from the DNA. This chain connects TRDV1 to TRDJ1; 7 bases are a match to TRDD2. Germline CDR1 reads TSWWSYY; CDR2 reads QGS. Trimming removed 5 bases from V and 0 bases from J; junction bases left unmatched: 24. The CDR3 length is 21 residues. The DNA of the CDR3 is TGTGCTCTTGGGCGTCTCCTTCCTTTATTGGGGACCCCCATGTACACCGATAAACTCATCTTT. Translation: CALGRLLPLLGTPMYTDKLIF.

A word on this clone: This DNA's translation differs at residue 12 from TCRdb's protein, which comes from a much larger clone; a read error is likely, and the protein shown is translated from the DNA. CDR3 protein: CALGEYLPTYFRGFSWDTRQMFF. The CDR3 coding sequence is TGTGCTCTTGGGGAGTACCTTCCTACGTACTTCCGGGGATTCTCCTGGGACACCCGACAGATGTTTTTC. The genes are TRDV1 and TRDJ3; TRDD2 aligns across 9 bases. Here the J gene was assigned by germline matching of the DNA, as TCRdb has none. This CDR3 region has 23 residues. CDR1 TSWWSYY and CDR2 QGS come from the germline V gene. The trim removed 3 bases at V and 0 bases at J, leaving 18 bases unmatched.

This clone showed up many times. The protein given by TCRdb reflects a much larger clone and differs at residue 14 from this DNA's translation, likely from a read error; the protein shown is the DNA's translation. The rearrangement joins TRDV1 to TRDJ1; the match to TRDD3 covers 8 bases. This CDR3 region has 19 residues. The trim removed 2 bases at V and 3 bases at J, leaving 17 bases unmatched. In germline, CDR1 is TSWWSYY, CDR2 QGS. Here the CDR3 reads CALGETFPIWDWGADKLIF. The CDR3 bases are TGTGCTCTTGGGGAAACTTTCCCTATCTGGGACTGGGGGGCCGATAAACTCATCTTT.

This clone has a count of ten or more. This DNA's translation differs at residue 7 from TCRdb's protein, which comes from a much larger clone; a read error is likely, and the protein shown is translated from the DNA. V and J are TRDV3 and TRDJ1, with D perhaps being TRDD2 or TRDD3 (6 bases each). The V end was cut by 3 bases, the J end by 0 bases, with 26 bases between. Per the germline V gene, CDR1 is TVYSNPD and CDR2 is GDNSRS (reference sequence). CDR3 length: 18 residues. In nucleotides, the CDR3 is TGTGCCTTGAATTTTCCTATGTGGTGGGGGGCGTACACCGATAAACTCATCTTT. Amino acid sequence: CALNFPMWWGAYTDKLIF.

As regards this clone: The protein recorded in TCRdb matches a much larger clone and deviates from this DNA's translation at residue 12, suggesting a read error; the protein here is obtained by translating the DNA. J is TRDJ1 and V is TRDV1; TRDD3 might be the D (5 bases). This CDR3 contains 15 residues. V lost 1 base to trimming and J lost 11 bases, with 20 bases between them. Germline V lookup: CDR1 TSWWSYY, CDR2 QGS. CDR3 region: CALGEQPSLGSELIF. CDR3 DNA sequence: TGTGCTCTTGGGGAACAGCCCAGCCTGGGATCAGAGCTCATCTTT.

Turning to this clone: TCRdb records a much larger clone's protein for this DNA, with a difference at residue 2 that likely arises from a read error; the protein given is the translation of the DNA. This rearrangement joins TRAV38-2/DV8 to TRDJ1; weak D call: TRDD3 (6 bases). Assignment of the J gene here rests on matching the DNA to germline, because TCRdb gives none. The CDR3 contains 20 residues. Germline CDR1 is TSESDYY and CDR2 is QEAYKQQN. The CDR3 reads CSYRSGTAFRVGDRRDKLIF. In DNA form, the CDR3 reads TGTTCTTATAGGAGCGGCACTGCTTTCCGAGTCGGGGATCGCAGGGATAAACTCATCTTT.

This clone appeared a few times. The protein given by TCRdb reflects a much larger clone and differs at residue 11 from this DNA's translation, likely from a read error; the protein shown is the DNA's translation. The rearrangement links TRDV3 to TRDJ1; tentative D call: TRDD3 (6 bases). TCRdb offers no J gene call, so here the DNA was matched to germline to obtain one. Germline CDR1 and CDR2: TVYSNPD and GDNSRS (reference sequence). The CDR3 spans 20 residues. Trimming pared 4 bases from V and 0 bases from J, leaving 33 bases between. CDR3 coding DNA: TGTGCCTACAAAACCTACTGGGTTGCCACCGCATCCACTTACACCGATAAACTCATCTTT. Its translation: CAYKTYWVATASTYTDKLIF.

This clone has more than one count but fewer than ten. The protein TCRdb gives is from a much larger clone and does not agree with this DNA's translation at residue 8, likely a read error; the protein shown here comes from the DNA. The rearrangement uses TRDV2 and TRDJ1; TRDD3 is a possible D gene (6 bases). The J gene is absent in TCRdb and was assigned here via DNA matching to germline. This CDR3 region has 17 residues. The germline V gene encodes CDR1 GEAIGNYY and CDR2 EKD. The germline V and J ends were trimmed by 0 bases and 0 bases, with 16 bases remaining between them. The CDR3 reads CACDTGPAGDYTDKLIF. The CDR3, as DNA: TGTGCCTGTGACACCGGCCCTGCTGGGGATTACACCGATAAACTCATCTTT.